Listed below are T cell receptor beta chains from one sample, sequenced in a study of T cell responses to AZD1222 COVID-19 vaccine. The assay was immunoSEQ multiplex PCR, and TCRdb's table has in-frame clones only and misses some. The sample gives fewer than 95,000 clones, 80% to 90% of which show up once; 30% to 35% is in the top ten. This material consisted of peripheral blood, taken on day 0 of AZD1222 vaccination. The receptors were gathered from an adult in good health. CDR3s include the opening cysteine and the closing phenylalanine or tryptophan. D genes are given only for firm matches. Rows may omit the clone size; those that give it use once, few, many or a size class.

j_gene: TRBJ1-5
v_gene: TRBV7-2
abundance: -
len: 15
d_gene: -
CDR3nt: TGTGCCAGCAGCTTAGTTCAGTATAGCAATCAGCCCCAGCATTTT
CDR3aa: CASSLVQYSNQPQHF

j_gene: TRBJ1-3
v_gene: TRBV6-2/TRBV6-3
abundance: once
len: 14
d_gene: -
CDR3nt: TGTGCCAGCAGTGGGACATACTCTGGAAACACCATATATTTT
CDR3aa: CASSGTYSGNTIYF

j_gene: TRBJ2-3
v_gene: TRBV7-6
abundance: -
len: 13
d_gene: -
CDR3nt: TGTGCCAGCAGTCAACAAGAGGCAGATACGCAGTATTTT
CDR3aa: CASSQQEADTQYF

j_gene: TRBJ2-7
v_gene: TRBV25-1
abundance: few
len: 13
d_gene: -
CDR3nt: TGTGCCAGCAGTGAACAGGTCCTCGGTCGTCAGTACTTC
CDR3aa: CASSEQVLGRQYF

j_gene: TRBJ2-1
v_gene: TRBV5-1
abundance: -
len: 18
d_gene: -
CDR3nt: TGCGCCAGCAGCTTGTTACTCGCTGGAGTCGGGTCCTACAATGAGCAGTTCTTC
CDR3aa: CASSLLLAGVGSYNEQFF

j_gene: TRBJ1-2
v_gene: TRBV6-5
abundance: -
len: 13
d_gene: TRBD1
CDR3nt: TGTGCCAGCAGCTGGACAGGGAATCGTGGCTACACCTTC
CDR3aa: CASSWTGNRGYTF

j_gene: TRBJ1-4
v_gene: TRBV6-5
abundance: -
len: 15
d_gene: -
CDR3nt: TGTGCCAGCAGGGGGAATGAGGGTCTTATTGAAAAACTGTTTTTT
CDR3aa: CASRGNEGLIEKLFF

j_gene: TRBJ2-1
v_gene: TRBV24-1
abundance: -
len: 15
d_gene: -
CDR3nt: TGTGCCACCAGTGATTCTGTAGTGGGGGTTTCTGAGCAGTTCTTC
CDR3aa: CATSDSVVGVSEQFF

j_gene: TRBJ1-3
v_gene: TRBV19
abundance: -
len: 15
d_gene: -
CDR3nt: TGTGCCAGTAGTATGAACACCGCGGAAGGAAACACCATATATTTT
CDR3aa: CASSMNTAEGNTIYF

j_gene: TRBJ2-3
v_gene: TRBV2
abundance: -
len: 15
d_gene: -
CDR3nt: TGTGCCAGCAGTGGTCAGCCCGGTGGCACAGATACGCAGTATTTT
CDR3aa: CASSGQPGGTDTQYF

j_gene: TRBJ2-1
v_gene: TRBV4-1
abundance: -
len: 16
d_gene: -
CDR3nt: TGCGCCAGCAGCCAAGGCCCGGCGGGCTCCTACAATGAGCAGTTCTTC
CDR3aa: CASSQGPAGSYNEQFF

j_gene: TRBJ2-1
v_gene: TRBV7-9
abundance: -
len: 15
d_gene: -
CDR3nt: TGTGCCAGCAGCCAGGGGTCAGTCTCCTACAATGAGCAGTTCTTC
CDR3aa: CASSQGSVSYNEQFF

j_gene: TRBJ2-5
v_gene: TRBV15
abundance: -
len: 16
d_gene: TRBD2
CDR3nt: TGTGCCACCAGCAGAGATACTAGCGGGAGTCGAGAGACCCAGTACTTC
CDR3aa: CATSRDTSGSRETQYF